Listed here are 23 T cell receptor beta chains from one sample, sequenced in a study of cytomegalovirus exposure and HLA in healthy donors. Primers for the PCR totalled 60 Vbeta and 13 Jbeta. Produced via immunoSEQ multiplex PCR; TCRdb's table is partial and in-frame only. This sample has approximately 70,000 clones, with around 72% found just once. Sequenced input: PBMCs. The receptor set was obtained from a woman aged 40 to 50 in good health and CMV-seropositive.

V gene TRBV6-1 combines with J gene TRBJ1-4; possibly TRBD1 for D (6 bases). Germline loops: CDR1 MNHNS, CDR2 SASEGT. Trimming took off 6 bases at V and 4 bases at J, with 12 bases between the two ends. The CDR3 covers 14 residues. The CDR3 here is CASRATGLNEKLFF. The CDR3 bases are TGTGCCAGCAGAGCGACAGGACTTAATGAAAAACTGTTTTTT.

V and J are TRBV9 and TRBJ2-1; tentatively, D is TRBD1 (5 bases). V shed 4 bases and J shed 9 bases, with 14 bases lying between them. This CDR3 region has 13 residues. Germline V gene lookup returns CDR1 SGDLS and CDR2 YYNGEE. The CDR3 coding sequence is TGTGCCAGCAGCCCCCCTGGGGCTGTTGAGCAGTTCTTC. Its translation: CASSPPGAVEQFF.

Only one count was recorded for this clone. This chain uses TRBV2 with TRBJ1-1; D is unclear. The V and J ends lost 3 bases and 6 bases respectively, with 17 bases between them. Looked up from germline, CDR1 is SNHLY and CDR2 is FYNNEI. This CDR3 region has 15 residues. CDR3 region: CASSDRLLSRSEAFF. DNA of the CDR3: TGTGCCAGCAGTGACCGTCTTTTATCGCGGTCTGAAGCTTTCTTT.

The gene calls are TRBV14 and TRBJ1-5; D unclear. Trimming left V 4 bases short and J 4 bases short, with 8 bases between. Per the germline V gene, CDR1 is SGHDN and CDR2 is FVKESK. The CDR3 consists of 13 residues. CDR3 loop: CASSRGQNQPQHF. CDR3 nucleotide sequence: TGTGCCAGCAGCCGCGGCCAAAATCAGCCCCAGCATTTT.

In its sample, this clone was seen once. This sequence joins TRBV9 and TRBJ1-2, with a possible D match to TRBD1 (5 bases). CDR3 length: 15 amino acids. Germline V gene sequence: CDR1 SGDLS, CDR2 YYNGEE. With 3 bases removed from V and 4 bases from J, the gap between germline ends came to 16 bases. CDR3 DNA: TGTGCCAGCAGCGACAACGGGGGTAGGCTCTATGGCTACACCTTC. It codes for CASSDNGGRLYGYTF.

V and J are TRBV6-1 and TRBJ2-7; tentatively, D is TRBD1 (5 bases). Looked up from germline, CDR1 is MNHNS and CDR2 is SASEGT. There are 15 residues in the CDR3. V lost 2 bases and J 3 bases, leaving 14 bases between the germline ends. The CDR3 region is CASSEMQQGIYEQYF. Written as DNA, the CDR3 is TGTGCCAGCAGTGAAATGCAGCAGGGTATCTACGAGCAGTACTTC.

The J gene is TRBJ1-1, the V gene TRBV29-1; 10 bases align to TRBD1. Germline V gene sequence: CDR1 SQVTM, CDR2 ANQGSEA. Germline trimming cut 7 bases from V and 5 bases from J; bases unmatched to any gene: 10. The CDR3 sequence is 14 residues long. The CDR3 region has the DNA TGCAGCGGGGGTCGGGGACAGGGGTTTACTGAAGCTTTCTTT. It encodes CSGGRGQGFTEAFF.

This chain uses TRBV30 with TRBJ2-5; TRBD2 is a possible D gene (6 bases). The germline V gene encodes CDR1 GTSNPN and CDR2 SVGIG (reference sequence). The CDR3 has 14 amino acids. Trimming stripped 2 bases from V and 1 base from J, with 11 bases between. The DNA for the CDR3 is TGTGCCTGGAGTAACCGGGGGACCCAAGAGACCCAGTACTTC. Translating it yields CAWSNRGTQETQYF.

This CDR3 is CASSLGLAGFSYEQYF. For the CDR3, the DNA is TGCGCCAGCAGCTTAGGCCTAGCGGGCTTCTCCTACGAGCAGTACTTC. V is TRBV5-1 and J is TRBJ2-7; 8 nucleotides align to TRBD2. Looked up from germline, CDR1 is SGHRS and CDR2 is YFSETQ. J lost 0 bases, V lost 2 bases, and 7 bases had no gene match. CDR3 length: 16 amino acids.

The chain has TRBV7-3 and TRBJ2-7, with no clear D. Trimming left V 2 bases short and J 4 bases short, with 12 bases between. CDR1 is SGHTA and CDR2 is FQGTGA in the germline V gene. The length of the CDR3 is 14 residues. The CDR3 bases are TGTGCCAGCAGCTTACTAAGCTTACAGTACGAGCAGTACTTC. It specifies CASSLLSLQYEQYF.

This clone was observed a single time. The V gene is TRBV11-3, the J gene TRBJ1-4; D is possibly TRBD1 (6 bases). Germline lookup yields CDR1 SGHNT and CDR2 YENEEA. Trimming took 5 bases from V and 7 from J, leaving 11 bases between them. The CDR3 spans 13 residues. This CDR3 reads CASSTQGTEKLFF. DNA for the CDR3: TGTGCCAGCAGCACACAGGGTACTGAAAAACTGTTTTTT. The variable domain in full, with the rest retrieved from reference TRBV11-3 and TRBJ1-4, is EAGVVQSPRYKIIEKKQPVAFWCNPISGHNTLYWYLQNLGQGPELLIRYENEEAVDDSQLPKDRFSAERLKGVDSTLKIQPAELGDSAVYLCASSTQGTEKLFFGSGTQLSVL.

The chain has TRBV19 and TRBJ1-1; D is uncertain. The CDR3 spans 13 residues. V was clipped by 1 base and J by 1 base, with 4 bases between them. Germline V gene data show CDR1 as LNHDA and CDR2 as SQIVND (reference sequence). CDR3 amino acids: CASSIAPNTEAFF. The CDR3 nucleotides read TGTGCCAGTAGTATAGCTCCGAACACTGAAGCTTTCTTT.

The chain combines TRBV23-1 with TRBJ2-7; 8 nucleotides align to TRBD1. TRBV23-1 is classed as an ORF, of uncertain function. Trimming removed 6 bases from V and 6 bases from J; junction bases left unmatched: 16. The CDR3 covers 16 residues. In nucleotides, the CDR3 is TGCGCCAGCAGCCTTCCCAGGACAGGGAACATTAGCGAGCAGTACTTC. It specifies CASSLPRTGNISEQYF.

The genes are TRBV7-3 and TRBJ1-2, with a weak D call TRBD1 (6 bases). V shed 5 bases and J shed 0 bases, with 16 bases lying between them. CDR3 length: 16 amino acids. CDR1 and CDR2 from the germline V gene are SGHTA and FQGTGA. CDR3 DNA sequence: TGTGCCAGCAGCCAACCCGGGACAACGTCTAACTATGGCTACACCTTC. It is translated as CASSQPGTTSNYGYTF.

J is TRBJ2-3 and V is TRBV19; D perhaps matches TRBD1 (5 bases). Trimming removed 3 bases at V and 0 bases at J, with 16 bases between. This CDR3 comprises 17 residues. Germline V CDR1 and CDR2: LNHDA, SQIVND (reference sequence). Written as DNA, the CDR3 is TGTGCCAGTAGTATGTTTGGTGGAGCAGGGAGCACAGATACGCAGTATTTT. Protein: CASSMFGGAGSTDTQYF. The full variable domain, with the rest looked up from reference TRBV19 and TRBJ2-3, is DGGITQSPKYLFRKEGQNVTLSCEQNLNHDAMYWYRQDPGQGLRLIYYSQIVNDFQKGDIAEGYSVSREKKESFPLTVTSAQKNPTAFYLCASSMFGGAGSTDTQYFGPGTRLTVL.

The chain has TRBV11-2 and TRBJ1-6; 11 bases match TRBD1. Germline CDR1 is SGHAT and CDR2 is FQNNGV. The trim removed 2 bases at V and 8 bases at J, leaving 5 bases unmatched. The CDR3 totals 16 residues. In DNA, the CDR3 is TGTGCCAGCAGCTTACTACGGACAGGGGGCGATTCACCCCTCCACTTT. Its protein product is CASSLLRTGGDSPLHF.

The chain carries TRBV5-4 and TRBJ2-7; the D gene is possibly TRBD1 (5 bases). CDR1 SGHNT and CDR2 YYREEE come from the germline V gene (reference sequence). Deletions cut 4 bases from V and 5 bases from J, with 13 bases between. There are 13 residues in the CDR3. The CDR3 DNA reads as TGTGCCAGCAGCCAGGGCCCAGGGAACGAGCAGTACTTC. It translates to CASSQGPGNEQYF. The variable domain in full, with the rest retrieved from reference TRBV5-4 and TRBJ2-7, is ETGVTQSPTHLIKTRGQQVTLRCSSQSGHNTVSWYQQALGQGPQFIFQYYREEENGRGNFPPRFSGLQFPNYSSELNVNALELDDSALYLCASSQGPGNEQYFGPGTRLTVT.

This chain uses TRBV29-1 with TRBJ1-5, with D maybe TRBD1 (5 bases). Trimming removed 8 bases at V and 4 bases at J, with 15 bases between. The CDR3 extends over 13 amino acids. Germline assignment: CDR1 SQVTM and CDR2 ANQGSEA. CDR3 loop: CSFSRDGNQPQHF. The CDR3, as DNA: TGCAGCTTCTCGCGGGACGGTAATCAGCCCCAGCATTTT.

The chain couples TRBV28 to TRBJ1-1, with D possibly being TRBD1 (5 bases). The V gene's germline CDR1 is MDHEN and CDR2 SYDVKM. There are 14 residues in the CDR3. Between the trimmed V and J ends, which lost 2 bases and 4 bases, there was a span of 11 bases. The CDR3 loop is CASSLPGDGTEAFF. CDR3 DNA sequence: TGTGCCAGCAGTTTACCGGGGGACGGCACTGAAGCTTTCTTT. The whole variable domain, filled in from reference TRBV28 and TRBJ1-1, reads DVKVTQSSRYLVKRTGEKVFLECVQDMDHENMFWYRQDPGLGLRLIYFSYDVKMKEKGDIPEGYSVSREKKERFSLILESASTNQTSMYLCASSLPGDGTEAFFGQGTRLTVV.

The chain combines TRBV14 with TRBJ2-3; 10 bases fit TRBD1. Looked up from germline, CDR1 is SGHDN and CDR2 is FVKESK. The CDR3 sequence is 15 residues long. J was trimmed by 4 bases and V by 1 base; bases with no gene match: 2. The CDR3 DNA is TGTGCCAGCAGCCAAGGGACAGGGGGGCCAGATACGCAGTATTTT. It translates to CASSQGTGGPDTQYF.

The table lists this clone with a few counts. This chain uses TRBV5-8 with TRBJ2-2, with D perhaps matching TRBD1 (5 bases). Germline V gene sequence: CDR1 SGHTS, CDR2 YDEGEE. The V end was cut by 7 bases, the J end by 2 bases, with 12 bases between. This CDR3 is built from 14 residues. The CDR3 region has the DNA TGTGCCAGCCGCCCACAGGTTAACACCGGGGAGCTGTTTTTT. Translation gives CASRPQVNTGELFF.

The CDR3 loop reads CASSPERGVETQYF. In DNA form, the CDR3 reads TGCGCCAGCAGCCCTGAGCGGGGCGTTGAGACCCAGTACTTC. The chain joins TRBV5-1 to TRBJ2-5; the match to TRBD2 covers 7 bases. The CDR3 runs 14 residues. V was pared by 4 bases and J by 5 bases, with 8 bases of the junction left unmatched. CDR1 SGHRS and CDR2 YFSETQ come from the germline V gene.

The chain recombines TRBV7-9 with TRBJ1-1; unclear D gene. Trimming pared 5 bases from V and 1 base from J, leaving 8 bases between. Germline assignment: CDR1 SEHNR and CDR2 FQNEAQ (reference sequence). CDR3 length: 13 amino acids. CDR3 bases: TGTGCCAGCAGCCCCCCTCCGAACACTGAAGCTTTCTTT. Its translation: CASSPPPNTEAFF. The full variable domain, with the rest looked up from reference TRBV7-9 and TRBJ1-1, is DTGVSQNPRHKITKRGQNVTFRCDPISEHNRLYWYRQTLGQGPEFLTYFQNEAQLEKSRLLSDRFSAERPKGSFSTLEIQRTEQGDSAMYLCASSPPPNTEAFFGQGTRLTVV.